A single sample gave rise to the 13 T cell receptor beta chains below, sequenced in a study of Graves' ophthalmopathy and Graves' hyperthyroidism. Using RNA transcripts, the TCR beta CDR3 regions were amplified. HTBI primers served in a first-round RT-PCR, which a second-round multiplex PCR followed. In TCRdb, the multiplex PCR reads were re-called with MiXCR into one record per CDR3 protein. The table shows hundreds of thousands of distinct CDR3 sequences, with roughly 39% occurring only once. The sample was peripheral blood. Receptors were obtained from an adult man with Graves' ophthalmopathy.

The CDR3 loop reads CASSLQGNTKSPLHF. The CDR3 DNA follows: TGTGCCAGCAGTTTACAGGGGAATACGAAGTCACCCCTCCACTTT. The chain recombines TRBV27 with TRBJ1-6, with a weak D call TRBD1 (6 bases). CDR3 length: 15 amino acids. The ends were cut back, 2 bases at V and 10 bases at J, with 15 bases in the middle. The germline V gene encodes CDR1 MNHEY and CDR2 SMNVEV (reference sequence).

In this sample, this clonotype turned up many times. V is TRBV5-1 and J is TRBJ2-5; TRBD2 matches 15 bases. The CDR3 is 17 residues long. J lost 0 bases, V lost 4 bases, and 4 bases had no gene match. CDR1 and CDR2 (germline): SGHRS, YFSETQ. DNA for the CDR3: TGCGCCAGCAGCGCGGGGACTAGCGGGGGGTACCAAGAGACCCAGTACTTC. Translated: CASSAGTSGGYQETQYF.

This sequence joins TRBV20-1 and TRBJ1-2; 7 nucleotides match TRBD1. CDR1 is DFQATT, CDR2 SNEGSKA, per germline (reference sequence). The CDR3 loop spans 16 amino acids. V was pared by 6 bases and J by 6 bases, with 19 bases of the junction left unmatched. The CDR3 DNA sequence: TGCAGTGCAAATCAGGGGGACGGGAAACTTCGGGATGGCTACACCTTC. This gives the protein CSANQGDGKLRDGYTF.

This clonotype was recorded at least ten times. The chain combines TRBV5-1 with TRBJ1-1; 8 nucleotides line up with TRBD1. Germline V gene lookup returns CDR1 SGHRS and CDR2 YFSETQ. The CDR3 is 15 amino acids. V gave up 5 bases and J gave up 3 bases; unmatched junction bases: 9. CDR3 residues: CASRDRATIDTEAFF. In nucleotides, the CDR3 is TGCGCCAGCAGGGACAGGGCGACGATCGACACTGAAGCTTTCTTT.

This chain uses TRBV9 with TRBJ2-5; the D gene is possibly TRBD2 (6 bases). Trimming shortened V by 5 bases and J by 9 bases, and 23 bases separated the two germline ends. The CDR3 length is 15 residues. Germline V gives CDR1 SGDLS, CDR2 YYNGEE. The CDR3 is CASSDGGTLAQPQYF. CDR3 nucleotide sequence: TGTGCCAGCAGTGATGGCGGGACGCTAGCTCAGCCCCAGTACTTC.

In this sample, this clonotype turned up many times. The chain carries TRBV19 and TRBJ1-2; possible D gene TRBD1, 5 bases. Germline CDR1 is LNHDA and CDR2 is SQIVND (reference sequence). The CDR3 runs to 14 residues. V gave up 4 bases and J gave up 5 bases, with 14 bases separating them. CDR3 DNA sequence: TGTGCCAGTAGTAGGAGCGGGGGATGGTATGGCTACACCTTC. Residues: CASSRSGGWYGYTF.

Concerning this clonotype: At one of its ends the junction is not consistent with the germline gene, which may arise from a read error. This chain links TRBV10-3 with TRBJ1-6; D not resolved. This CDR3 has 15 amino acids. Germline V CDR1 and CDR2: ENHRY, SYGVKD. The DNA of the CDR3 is TGTGCCAGCCGAGGAACCTCCTCCTATAATTCACCCCCCCACTTT. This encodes CASRGTSSYNSPPHF.

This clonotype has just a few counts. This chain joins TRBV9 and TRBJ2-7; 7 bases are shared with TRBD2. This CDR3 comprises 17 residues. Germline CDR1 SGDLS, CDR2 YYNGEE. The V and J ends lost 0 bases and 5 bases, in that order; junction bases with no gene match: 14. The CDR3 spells CASSVGLASEGVHEQYF. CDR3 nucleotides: TGTGCCAGCAGCGTAGGACTAGCCTCTGAAGGGGTGCACGAGCAGTACTTC.

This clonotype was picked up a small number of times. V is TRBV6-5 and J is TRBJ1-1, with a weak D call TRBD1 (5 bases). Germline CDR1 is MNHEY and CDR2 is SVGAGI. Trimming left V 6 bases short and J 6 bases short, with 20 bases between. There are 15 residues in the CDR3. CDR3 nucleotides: TGTGCCAGCAGGATAGCGGGGGGTTCGGGCGCTGAAGCTTTCTTT. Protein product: CASRIAGGSGAEAFF.

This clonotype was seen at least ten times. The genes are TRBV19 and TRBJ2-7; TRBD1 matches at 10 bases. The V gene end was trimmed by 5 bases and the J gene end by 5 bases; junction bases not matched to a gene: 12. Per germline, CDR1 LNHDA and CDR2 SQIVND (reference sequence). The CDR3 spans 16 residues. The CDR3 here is CASSSYPGQGLDEQYF. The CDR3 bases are TGTGCCAGTAGTTCCTATCCGGGACAGGGGCTGGACGAGCAGTACTTC. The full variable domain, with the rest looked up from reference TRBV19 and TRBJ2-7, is DGGITQSPKYLFRKEGQNVTLSCEQNLNHDAMYWYRQDPGQGLRLIYYSQIVNDFQKGDIAEGYSVSREKKESFPLTVTSAQKNPTAFYLCASSSYPGQGLDEQYFGPGTRLTVT.

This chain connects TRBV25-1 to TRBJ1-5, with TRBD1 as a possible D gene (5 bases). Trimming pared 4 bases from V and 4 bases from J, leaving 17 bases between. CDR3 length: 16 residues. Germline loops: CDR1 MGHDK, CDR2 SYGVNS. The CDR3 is CASSGQQDTTNQPQHF. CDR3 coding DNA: TGTGCCAGCAGTGGGCAACAGGATACCACGAATCAGCCCCAGCATTTT.

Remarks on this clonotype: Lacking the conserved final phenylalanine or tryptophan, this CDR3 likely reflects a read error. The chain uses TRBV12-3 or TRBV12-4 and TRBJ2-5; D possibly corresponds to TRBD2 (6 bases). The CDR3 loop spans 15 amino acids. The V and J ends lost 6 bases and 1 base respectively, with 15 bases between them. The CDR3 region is CASSPDVGGQETQYL. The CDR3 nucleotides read TGTGCCAGCAGCCCTGACGTGGGGGGCCAAGAGACCCAGTACCTC.

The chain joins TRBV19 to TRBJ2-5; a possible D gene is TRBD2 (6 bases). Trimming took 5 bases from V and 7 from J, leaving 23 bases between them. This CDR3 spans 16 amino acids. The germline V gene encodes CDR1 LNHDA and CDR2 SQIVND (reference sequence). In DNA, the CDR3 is TGTGCCAGTAGTTTACCCACCGGGGGAGGTGCGGCGACCCAGTACTTC. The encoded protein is CASSLPTGGGAATQYF. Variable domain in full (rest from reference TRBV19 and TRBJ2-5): DGGITQSPKYLFRKEGQNVTLSCEQNLNHDAMYWYRQDPGQGLRLIYYSQIVNDFQKGDIAEGYSVSREKKESFPLTVTSAQKNPTAFYLCASSLPTGGGAATQYFGPGTRLLVL.